This T cell receptor beta chain emerged from a study of blood T cell repertoires in COVID-19. Study-level background: The United States, Italy and Spain supplied acute and convalescent COVID-19 samples. The cDNA or gDNA used as material had been derived from T cells, B-cell-depleted T cells, or PBMCs.

Authors' processing steps: For nucleated cells, counts were estimated from reference gene primer amplification. The repertoire was sequenced with immunoSEQ multiplex PCR; TCRdb's copy has only in-frame clones and lacks some. V, J and clone size were drawn from that table, and D and trimming were deduced from the DNA. There are some 150,000 clones in the sample; 75% to 90% occur only once, and about 40% lies in the top ten. The receptor comes from a human donor in a cohort sampled during active COVID-19. Sequencing was carried out using peripheral blood.

The CDR3 DNA reads as TGCGCCAGCAGCCAAGGCCTGGGCTGGGACAGGGGGTACAATGAGCAGTTCTTC. The encoded protein is CASSQGLGWDRGYNEQFF. The genes are TRBV4-1 and TRBJ2-1; the match to TRBD1 covers 11 bases. The J segment lost 4 bases and the V segment lost 1 base, leaving 9 bases of the junction unmatched. Germline CDR1 MGHRA, CDR2 YSYEKL. The CDR3 has 18 amino acids.